The text below deals with one T cell receptor (beta chain). The data originate from a study of blood T cell repertoires in COVID-19. CDR1 and CDR2 from the germline V gene are LNHDA and SQIVND (reference sequence). This CDR3 is built from 15 residues. Germline trimming cut 4 bases from V and 4 bases from J; bases unmatched to any gene: 9. TCRdb's copy holds only in-frame clones and misses some; the assay was immunoSEQ multiplex PCR. The sample carries roughly 180,000 clones, almost 80% recorded once. The sequence was obtained from a man between 60 and 70 years old with active or convalescent COVID-19. Sequences were obtained from peripheral blood. This sequence joins TRBV19 and TRBJ1-1; 7 nucleotides line up with TRBD1. The CDR3 sequence: CASSTRQGTGTEAFF. The DNA for the CDR3 is TGTGCCAGTAGTACTCGACAGGGAACGGGCACTGAAGCTTTCTTT.